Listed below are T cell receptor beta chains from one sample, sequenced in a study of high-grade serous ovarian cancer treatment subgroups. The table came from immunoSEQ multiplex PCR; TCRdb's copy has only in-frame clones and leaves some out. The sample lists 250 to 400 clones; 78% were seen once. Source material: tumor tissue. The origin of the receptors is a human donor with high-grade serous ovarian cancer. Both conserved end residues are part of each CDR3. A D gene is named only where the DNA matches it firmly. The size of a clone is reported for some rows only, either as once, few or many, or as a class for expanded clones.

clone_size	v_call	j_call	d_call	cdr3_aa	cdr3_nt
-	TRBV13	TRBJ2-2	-	CASSPAAGELFF	TGTGCCAGCAGCCCTGCGGCCGGGGAGCTGTTTTTT
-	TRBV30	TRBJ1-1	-	CAWSYGGDTEAFF	TGTGCCTGGAGTTACGGGGGGGACACTGAAGCTTTCTTT
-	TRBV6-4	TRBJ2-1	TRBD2	CASSDSSGGPSEQFF	TGTGCCAGCAGCGACTCTAGCGGGGGCCCCTCCGAGCAGTTCTTC
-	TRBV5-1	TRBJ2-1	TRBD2	CASSLGGGVTYNEQFF	TGCGCCAGCAGCTTAGGCGGGGGGGTTACCTACAATGAGCAGTTCTTC
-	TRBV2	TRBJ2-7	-	CASTLQGIEQYF	TGTGCCAGCACCCTCCAGGGTATCGAGCAGTACTTC
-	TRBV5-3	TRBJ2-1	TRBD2	CARVKREAYNEQFF	TGTGCCAGAGTTAAGCGGGAGGCCTACAATGAGCAGTTCTTC
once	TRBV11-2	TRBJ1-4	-	CASSFQGGTNEKLFF	TGTGCCAGCAGCTTTCAGGGTGGAACTAATGAAAAACTGTTTTTT
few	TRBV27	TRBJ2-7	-	CASSTRTSYEQYF	TGTGCCAGCAGTACCAGGACATCCTACGAGCAGTACTTC
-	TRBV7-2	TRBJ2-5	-	CASSSQETQYF	TGTGCCAGCAGCTCACAAGAGACCCAGTACTTC
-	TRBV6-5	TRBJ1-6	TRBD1	CASRQTGRNSPLHF	TGTGCCAGCAGGCAGACAGGGCGGAATTCACCCCTCCACTTT
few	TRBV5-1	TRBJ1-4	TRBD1	CASSTGTAGEKLFF	TGCGCCAGCAGCACCGGGACAGCTGGGGAAAAACTGTTTTTT
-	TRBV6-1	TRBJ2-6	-	CASSEVSGANVLTF	TGTGCCAGCAGTGAAGTCTCTGGGGCCAACGTCCTGACTTTC
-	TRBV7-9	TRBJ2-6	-	CASSLGEVGANVLTF	TGTGCCAGCAGCTTAGGGGAGGTAGGGGCCAACGTCCTGACTTTC
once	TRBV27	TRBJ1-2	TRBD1	CASRPGQNYGYTF	TGTGCCAGCAGACCGGGACAGAACTATGGCTACACCTTC
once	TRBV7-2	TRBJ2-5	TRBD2	CASSPGAGGGQETQYF	TGTGCCAGCAGCCCCGGGGCGGGAGGGGGACAAGAGACCCAGTACTTC
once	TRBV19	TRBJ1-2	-	CASSIQAVPYGYTF	TGTGCCAGTAGTATACAGGCCGTCCCCTATGGCTACACCTTC
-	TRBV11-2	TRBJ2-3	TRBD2	CASGPFGGGADTQYF	TGTGCCAGCGGACCCTTCGGGGGGGGCGCAGATACGCAGTATTTT
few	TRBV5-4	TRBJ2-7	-	CASSLSHHSTYEQYF	TGTGCCAGCAGCTTGTCCCACCATAGCACCTACGAGCAGTACTTC
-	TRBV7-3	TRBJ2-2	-	CASSFPVGGRNTGELFF	TGTGCCAGCAGCTTCCCCGTAGGGGGGCGGAACACCGGGGAGCTGTTTTTT
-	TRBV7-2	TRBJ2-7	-	CASSRYTQTYEQYF	TGTGCCAGCAGCAGATACACACAAACCTACGAGCAGTACTTC
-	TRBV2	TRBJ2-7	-	CASRDYSYEQYF	TGTGCCAGCAGGGACTACTCCTACGAGCAGTACTTC
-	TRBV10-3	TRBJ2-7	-	CAIRGGANSYEQYF	TGTGCCATCAGGGGGGGGGCCAATTCCTACGAGCAGTACTTC
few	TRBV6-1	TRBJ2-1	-	CASIALSSYNEQFF	TGTGCCAGCATCGCTCTTTCCTCCTACAATGAGCAGTTCTTC
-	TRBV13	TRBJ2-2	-	CASSPGAGELFF	TGTGCCAGCAGCCCTGGGGCCGGGGAGCTGTTTTTT
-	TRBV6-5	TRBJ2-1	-	CASRPVSGALYEQFF	TGTGCCAGCAGACCGGTGTCAGGGGCTTTGTATGAGCAGTTCTTC
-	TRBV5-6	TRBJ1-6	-	CASSLATDSPLHF	TGTGCCAGCAGCTTGGCGACAGATTCACCCCTCCACTTT
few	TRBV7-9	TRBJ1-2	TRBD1	CASETGGMSGYTF	TGTGCCAGCGAGACAGGGGGTATGAGTGGCTACACCTTC
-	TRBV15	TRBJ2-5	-	CATSRGKGAWETQYF	TGTGCCACCAGCAGAGGGAAAGGGGCCTGGGAGACCCAGTACTTC
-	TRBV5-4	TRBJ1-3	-	CASSRGTASGNTIYF	TGTGCCAGCAGCCGGGGGACGGCGAGTGGAAACACCATATATTTT
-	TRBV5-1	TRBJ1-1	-	CASSLRRAMNTEAFF	TGCGCCAGCAGCTTGAGGCGGGCAATGAACACTGAAGCTTTCTTT